The clone carrying this TCR beta chain turned up a few times. The sample comes from a study of T cells in tumors and immune-related adverse events. Measured with immunoSEQ multiplex PCR; TCRdb has only the in-frame clones, and not every one. The data show about 22,000 clones, about 90% seen once. The specimen was lymph node tissue, collected from a patient treated with anti-PD-1 therapy. The TCR originated in a female donor with metastatic renal cell carcinoma.

DNA of the CDR3: TGTGCCAGCAGTAAGCGGGGGGCCCCAGAGACCCAGTACTTC. It yields the protein CASSKRGAPETQYF. The chain combines TRBV2 with TRBJ2-5; 9 positions agree with TRBD2. V dropped 5 bases and J dropped 4; count of bases not matched to a gene: 5. This CDR3 has 14 residues. CDR1 is SNHLY and CDR2 is FYNNEI in the germline V gene. The full variable domain, rest sourced from reference TRBV2 and TRBJ2-5, is EPEVTQTPSHQVTQMGQEVILRCVPISNHLYFYWYRQILGQKVEFLVSFYNNEISEKSEIFDDQFSVERPDGSNFTLKIRSTKLEDSAMYFCASSKRGAPETQYFGPGTRLLVL.